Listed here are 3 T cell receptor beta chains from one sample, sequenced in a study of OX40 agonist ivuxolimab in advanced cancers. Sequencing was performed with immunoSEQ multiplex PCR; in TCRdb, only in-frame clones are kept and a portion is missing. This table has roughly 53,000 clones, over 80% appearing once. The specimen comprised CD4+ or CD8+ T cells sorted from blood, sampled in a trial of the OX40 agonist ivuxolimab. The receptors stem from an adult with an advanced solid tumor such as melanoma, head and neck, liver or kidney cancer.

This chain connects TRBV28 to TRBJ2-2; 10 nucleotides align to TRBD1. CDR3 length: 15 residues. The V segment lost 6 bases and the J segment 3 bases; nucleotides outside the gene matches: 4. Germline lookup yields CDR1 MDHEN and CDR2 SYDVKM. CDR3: CASSRTGGDTGELFF. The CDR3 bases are TGTGCCAGCAGCCGGACAGGGGGAGACACCGGGGAGCTGTTTTTT.

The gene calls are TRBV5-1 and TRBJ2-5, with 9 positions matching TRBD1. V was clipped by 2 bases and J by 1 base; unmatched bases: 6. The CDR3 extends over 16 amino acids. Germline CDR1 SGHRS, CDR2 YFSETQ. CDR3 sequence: CASSFNGQGSQETQYF. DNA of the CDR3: TGCGCCAGCAGCTTTAACGGACAGGGGAGCCAAGAGACCCAGTACTTC.

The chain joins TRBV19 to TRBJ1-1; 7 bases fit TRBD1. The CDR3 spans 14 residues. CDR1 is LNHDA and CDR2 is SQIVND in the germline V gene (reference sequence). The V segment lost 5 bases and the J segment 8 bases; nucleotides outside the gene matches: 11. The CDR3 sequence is CASSLPGQLSEAFF. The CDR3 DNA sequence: TGTGCCAGTAGTCTCCCGGGACAGCTATCCGAAGCTTTCTTT. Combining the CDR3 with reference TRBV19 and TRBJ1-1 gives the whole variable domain DGGITQSPKYLFRKEGQNVTLSCEQNLNHDAMYWYRQDPGQGLRLIYYSQIVNDFQKGDIAEGYSVSREKKESFPLTVTSAQKNPTAFYLCASSLPGQLSEAFFGQGTRLTVV.